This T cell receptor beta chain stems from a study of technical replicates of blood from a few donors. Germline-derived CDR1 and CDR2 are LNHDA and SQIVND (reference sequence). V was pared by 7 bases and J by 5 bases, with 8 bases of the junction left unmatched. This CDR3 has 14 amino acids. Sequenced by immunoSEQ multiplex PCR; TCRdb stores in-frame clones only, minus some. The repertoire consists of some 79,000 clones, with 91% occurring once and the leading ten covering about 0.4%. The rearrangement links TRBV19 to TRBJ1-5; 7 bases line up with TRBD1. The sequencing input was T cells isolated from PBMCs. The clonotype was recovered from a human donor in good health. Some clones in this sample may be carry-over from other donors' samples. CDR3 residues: CASKWQGGDQPQHF. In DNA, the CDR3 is TGTGCCAGTAAGTGGCAGGGGGGAGATCAGCCCCAGCATTTT.